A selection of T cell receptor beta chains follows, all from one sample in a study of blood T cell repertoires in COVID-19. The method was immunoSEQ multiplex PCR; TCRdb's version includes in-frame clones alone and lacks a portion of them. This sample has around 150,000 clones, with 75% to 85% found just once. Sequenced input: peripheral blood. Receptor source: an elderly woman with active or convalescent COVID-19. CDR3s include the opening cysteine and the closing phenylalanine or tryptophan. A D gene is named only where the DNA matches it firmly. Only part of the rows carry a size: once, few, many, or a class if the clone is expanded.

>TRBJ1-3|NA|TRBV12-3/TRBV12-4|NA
TGTGCCAGCAGTTTAGGACATGGAAACACCATATATTTT
CASSLGHGNTIYF
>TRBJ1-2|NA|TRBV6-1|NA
TGTGCCAGCAGTGAAGGTGTTCATTATGGCTACACCTTC
CASSEGVHYGYTF
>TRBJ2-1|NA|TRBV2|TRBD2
TGTGCCAGCAGGCGAGTAGCGGGCCCAGTTGAGGAGCAGTTCTTC
CASRRVAGPVEEQFF
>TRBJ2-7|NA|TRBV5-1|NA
TGCGCCAGCAGCTTGGCGGGACAAACCCGGGCCGAGCAGTACTTC
CASSLAGQTRAEQYF
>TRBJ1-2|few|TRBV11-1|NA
TGTGCCAGCAGCTTAGGAGGAGATGGCTACACCTTC
CASSLGGDGYTF
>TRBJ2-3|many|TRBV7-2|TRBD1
TGTGCCAGCAGCTTAAGGGACAGGGGTTCTACGCAGTATTTT
CASSLRDRGSTQYF
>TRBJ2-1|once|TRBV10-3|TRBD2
TGTGCCATCTCTATGAGCGGGGGGCCCTACAATGAGCAGTTCTTC
CAISMSGGPYNEQFF
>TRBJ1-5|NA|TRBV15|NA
TGTGCCACCAGCAGAGAGATGGTCGGCGGGTATCAGCCCCAGCATTTT
CATSREMVGGYQPQHF
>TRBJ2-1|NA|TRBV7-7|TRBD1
TGTGCTAGCAGCTTACAGGGGACCAATGAGCAGTTCTTC
CASSLQGTNEQFF
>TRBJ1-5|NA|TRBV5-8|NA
TGTGCCAGCAGCCGCGGACAGACACAAAATCAGCCCCAGCATTTT
CASSRGQTQNQPQHF
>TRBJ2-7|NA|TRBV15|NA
TGTGCCACCAGCCTAGGAGGGGGCCGGTACGAGCAGTACTTC
CATSLGGGRYEQYF
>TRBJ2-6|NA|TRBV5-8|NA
TGTGCCAGCAGCTTCGACTTAACTGGGGCCAACGTCCTGACTTTC
CASSFDLTGANVLTF
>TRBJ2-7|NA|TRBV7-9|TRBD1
TGTGCCAGCAGCCCAGGGTGGACAGGGGTTGAGCAGTACTTC
CASSPGWTGVEQYF
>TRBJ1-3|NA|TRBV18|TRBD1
TGTGCCAGCTCGCCTTCGACAGGGTTTGGAAACACCATATATTTT
CASSPSTGFGNTIYF
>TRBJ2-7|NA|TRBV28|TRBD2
TGTGCCAGCAGACCCGGGACTAGCGGAAACTACGAGCAGTACTTC
CASRPGTSGNYEQYF
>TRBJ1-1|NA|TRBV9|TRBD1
TGTGCCAGCAGCCCTGGGACAGGGATTCTAGAAGCTTTCTTT
CASSPGTGILEAFF
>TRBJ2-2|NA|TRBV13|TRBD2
TGTGCCAGCAGCTTCACTAGCGGGGCCGGGGAGCTGTTTTTT
CASSFTSGAGELFF